This TCR beta chain appears in the sequencing data of a study of blood T cell repertoires in COVID-19. Produced via immunoSEQ multiplex PCR; TCRdb's table is partial and in-frame only. The sample carries 250,000 or so clones, approximately 90% recorded once. In germline, CDR1 is SEHNR, CDR2 FQNEAQ (reference sequence). Trimming left V 8 bases short and J 0 bases short, with 7 bases between. This CDR3 comprises 12 residues. Across about 22 US areas, participants ranged in age from about 18 to 90 years. Up to 2 weeks before entering the study, exposed participants had met a COVID-19 case. This chain links TRBV7-9 with TRBJ2-5; no reliable D call. Source material: PBMCs or T cells enriched from blood (not recorded which). This TCR came from a man aged 40-55 years who had been exposed to COVID-19. The CDR3 sequence is CASSLYQETQYF. Here the CDR3 DNA reads TGTGCCAGCTCCTTGTACCAAGAGACCCAGTACTTC.